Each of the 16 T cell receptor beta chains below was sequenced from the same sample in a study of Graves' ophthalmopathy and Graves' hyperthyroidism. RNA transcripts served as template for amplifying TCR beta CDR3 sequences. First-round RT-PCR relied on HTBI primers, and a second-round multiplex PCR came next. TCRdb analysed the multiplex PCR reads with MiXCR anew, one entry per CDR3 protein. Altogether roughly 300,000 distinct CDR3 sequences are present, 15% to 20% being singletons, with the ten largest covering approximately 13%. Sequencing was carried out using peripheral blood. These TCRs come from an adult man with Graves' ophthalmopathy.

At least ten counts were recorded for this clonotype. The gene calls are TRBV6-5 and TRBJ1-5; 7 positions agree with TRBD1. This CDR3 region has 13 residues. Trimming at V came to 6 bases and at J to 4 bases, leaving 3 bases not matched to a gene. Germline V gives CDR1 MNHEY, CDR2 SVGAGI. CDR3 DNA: TGTGCCAGCAGGGGACAGCCAAATCAGCCCCAGCATTTT. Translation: CASRGQPNQPQHF.

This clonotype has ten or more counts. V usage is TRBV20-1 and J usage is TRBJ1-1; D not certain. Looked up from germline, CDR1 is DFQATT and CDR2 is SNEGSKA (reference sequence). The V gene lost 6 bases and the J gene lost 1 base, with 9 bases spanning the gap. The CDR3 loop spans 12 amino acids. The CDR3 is CSAVEGNTEAFF. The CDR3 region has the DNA TGCAGTGCCGTGGAGGGGAACACTGAAGCTTTCTTT.

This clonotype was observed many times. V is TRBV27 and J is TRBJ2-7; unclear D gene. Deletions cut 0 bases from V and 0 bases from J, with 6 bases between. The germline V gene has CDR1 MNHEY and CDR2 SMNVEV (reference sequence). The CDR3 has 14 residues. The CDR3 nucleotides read TGTGCCAGCAGTTTATCGTTATACTCCTACGAGCAGTACTTC. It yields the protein CASSLSLYSYEQYF.

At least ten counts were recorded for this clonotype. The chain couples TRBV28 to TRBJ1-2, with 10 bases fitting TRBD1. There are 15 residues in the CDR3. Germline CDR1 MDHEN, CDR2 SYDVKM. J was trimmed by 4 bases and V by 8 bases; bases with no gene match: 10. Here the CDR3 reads CASLPPTGGVYGYTF. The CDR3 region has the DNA TGTGCCAGCCTACCACCGACAGGGGGCGTCTATGGCTACACCTTC.

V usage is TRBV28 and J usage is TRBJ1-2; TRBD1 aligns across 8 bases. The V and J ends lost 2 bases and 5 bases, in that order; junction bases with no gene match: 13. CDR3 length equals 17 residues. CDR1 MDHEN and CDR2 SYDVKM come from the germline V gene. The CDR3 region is CASSLAAGGAKGYGYTF. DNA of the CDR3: TGTGCCAGCAGTTTAGCGGCAGGGGGCGCTAAAGGGTATGGCTACACCTTC.

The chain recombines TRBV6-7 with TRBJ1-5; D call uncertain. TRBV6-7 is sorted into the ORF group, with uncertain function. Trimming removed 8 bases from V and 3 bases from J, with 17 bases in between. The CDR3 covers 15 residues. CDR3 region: CASSDALSSNQPQHF. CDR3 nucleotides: TGTGCCAGCTCCGACGCCCTGAGTTCCAATCAGCCCCAGCATTTT.

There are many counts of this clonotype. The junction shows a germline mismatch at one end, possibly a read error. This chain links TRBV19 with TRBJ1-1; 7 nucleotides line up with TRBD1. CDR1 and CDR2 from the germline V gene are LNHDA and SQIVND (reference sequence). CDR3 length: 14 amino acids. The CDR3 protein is CASSKTGWYTEAFF. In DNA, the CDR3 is TGTGCCAGTAGCAAGACAGGGTGGTACACTGAAGCCTTCTTT.

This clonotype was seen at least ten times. The CDR3 DNA is TGTGCCTGGAGCCCAGGACAAGAGACCCAGTACTTC. Translation: CAWSPGQETQYF. The J gene is TRBJ2-5, the V gene TRBV30; D unclear. CDR1 and CDR2 from the germline V gene are GTSNPN and SVGIG (reference sequence). Trimming took 3 bases from V and 2 from J, leaving 7 bases between them. This CDR3 spans 12 amino acids.

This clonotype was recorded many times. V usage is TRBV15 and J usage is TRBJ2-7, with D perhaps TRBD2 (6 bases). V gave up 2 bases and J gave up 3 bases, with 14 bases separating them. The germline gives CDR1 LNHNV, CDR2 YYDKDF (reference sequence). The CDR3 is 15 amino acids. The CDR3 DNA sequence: TGTGCCACCAGCAGATCCGGGAGACAACTCTACGAGCAGTACTTC. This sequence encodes CATSRSGRQLYEQYF.

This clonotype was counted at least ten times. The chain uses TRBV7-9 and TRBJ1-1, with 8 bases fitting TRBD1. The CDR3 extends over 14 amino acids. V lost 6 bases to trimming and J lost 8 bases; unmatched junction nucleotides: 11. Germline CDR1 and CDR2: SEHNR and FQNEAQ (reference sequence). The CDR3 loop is CASRAGGAIFEAFF. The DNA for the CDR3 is TGTGCCAGCAGAGCAGGGGGCGCGATCTTCGAAGCTTTCTTT.

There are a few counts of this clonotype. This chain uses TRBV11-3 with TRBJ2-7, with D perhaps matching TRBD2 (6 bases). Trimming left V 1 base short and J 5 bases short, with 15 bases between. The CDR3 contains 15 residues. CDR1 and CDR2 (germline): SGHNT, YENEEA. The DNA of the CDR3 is TGTGCCAGCAGCTTAGGAGAGATCGCGGGGCACGAGCAGTACTTC. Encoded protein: CASSLGEIAGHEQYF.

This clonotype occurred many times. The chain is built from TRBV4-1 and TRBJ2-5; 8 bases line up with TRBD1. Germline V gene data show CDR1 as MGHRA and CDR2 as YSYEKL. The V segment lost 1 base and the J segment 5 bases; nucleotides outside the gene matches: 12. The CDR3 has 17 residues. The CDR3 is CASSQGSGRGLTETQYF. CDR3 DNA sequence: TGCGCCAGCAGCCAAGGGTCCGGCAGGGGGCTGACGGAGACCCAGTACTTC.

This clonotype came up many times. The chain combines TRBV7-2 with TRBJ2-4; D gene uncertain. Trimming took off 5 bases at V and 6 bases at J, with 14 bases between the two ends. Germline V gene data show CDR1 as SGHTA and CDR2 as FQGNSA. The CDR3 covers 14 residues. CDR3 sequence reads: CASSLIRSGNIQYF. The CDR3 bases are TGTGCCAGCAGCCTAATTAGGTCGGGAAACATTCAGTACTTC.

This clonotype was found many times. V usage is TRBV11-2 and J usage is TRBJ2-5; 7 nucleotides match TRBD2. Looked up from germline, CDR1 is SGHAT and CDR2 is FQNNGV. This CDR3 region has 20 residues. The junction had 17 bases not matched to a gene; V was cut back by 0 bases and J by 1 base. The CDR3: CASSLDSRIAGHTSQETQYF. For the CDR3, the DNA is TGTGCCAGCAGCTTAGATTCTCGGATAGCGGGTCATACGTCCCAAGAGACCCAGTACTTC. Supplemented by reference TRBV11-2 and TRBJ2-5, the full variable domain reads EAGVAQSPRYKIIEKRQSVAFWCNPISGHATLYWYQQILGQGPKLLIQFQNNGVVDDSQLPKDRFSAERLKGVDSTLKIQPAKLEDSAVYLCASSLDSRIAGHTSQETQYFGPGTRLLVL.

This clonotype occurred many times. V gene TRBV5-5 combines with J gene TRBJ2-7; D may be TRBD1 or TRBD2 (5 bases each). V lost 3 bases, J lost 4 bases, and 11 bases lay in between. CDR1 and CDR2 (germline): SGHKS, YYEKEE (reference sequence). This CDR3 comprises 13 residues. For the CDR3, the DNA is TGTGCCAGCAGCTGGGACGGAGGTTACGAGCAGTACTTC. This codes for CASSWDGGYEQYF.

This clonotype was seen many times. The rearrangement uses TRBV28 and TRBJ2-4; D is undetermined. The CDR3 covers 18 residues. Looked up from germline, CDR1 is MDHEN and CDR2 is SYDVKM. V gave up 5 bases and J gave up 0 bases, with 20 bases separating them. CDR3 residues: CASSAASVRIVAKNIQYF. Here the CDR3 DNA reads TGTGCCAGCAGTGCCGCAAGTGTTAGGATTGTAGCCAAAAACATTCAGTACTTC. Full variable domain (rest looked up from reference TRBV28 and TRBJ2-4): DVKVTQSSRYLVKRTGEKVFLECVQDMDHENMFWYRQDPGLGLRLIYFSYDVKMKEKGDIPEGYSVSREKKERFSLILESASTNQTSMYLCASSAASVRIVAKNIQYFGAGTRLSVL.